This entry lists 27 T cell receptor beta chains sequenced from one sample in a study of T-cell memory formation after mild COVID-19. TCRdb re-derived calls from the 5' RACE reads in MiXCR, one entry per CDR3 protein. The sample holds roughly 150,000 distinct CDR3 sequences; about 14% are singletons and the top ten take around 14%. The material sequenced was PBMCs or a T cell subset sorted from them (not recorded which). These receptors originate from an adult woman who had mild COVID-19 (a few samples of this study predate the infection). Cell type and time point are not known.

In its sample, this clonotype was seen a few times. The CDR3 loop reads CASSYGTGSADTQYF. For the CDR3, the DNA is TGTGCCAGCAGTTACGGGACAGGGAGCGCCGATACGCAGTATTTT. The chain recombines TRBV6-5 with TRBJ2-3, with TRBD1 matching over 9 bases. This CDR3 spans 15 amino acids. Germline V CDR1 and CDR2: MNHEY, SVGAGI. The V gene end was trimmed by 2 bases and the J gene end by 6 bases; junction bases not matched to a gene: 6.

This clonotype was detected a few times. This chain uses TRBV5-1 with TRBJ1-1, with 9 bases aligning to TRBD1. The CDR3 extends over 14 amino acids. The junction had 3 bases not matched to a gene; V was cut back by 3 bases and J by 3 bases. Germline CDR1 and CDR2: SGHRS and YFSETQ. The CDR3 sequence: CASSYRGRYTEAFF. CDR3 sequence (DNA): TGCGCCAGCAGCTACAGGGGGCGGTACACTGAAGCTTTCTTT.

The chain is built from TRBV2 and TRBJ2-2; D is perhaps TRBD2 (6 bases). The CDR3 is made up of 15 amino acids. Germline assignment: CDR1 SNHLY and CDR2 FYNNEI. Between the trimmed V and J ends, which lost 4 bases and 6 bases, there was a span of 15 bases. CDR3 in DNA: TGTGCCAGCAGTGCCTCCCAGGGAGGCGCCGGGGAGCTGTTTTTT. Its protein is CASSASQGGAGELFF.

This chain uses TRBV7-2 with TRBJ2-3; 7 bases are shared with TRBD2. The CDR3 is made up of 15 amino acids. Germline V gene lookup returns CDR1 SGHTA and CDR2 FQGNSA. Unmatched junction bases numbered 3, after V lost 1 base and J lost 2 bases. The CDR3 here is CASSLGGRDTDTQYF. CDR3 in DNA: TGTGCCAGCAGCTTAGGGGGGAGGGACACAGATACGCAGTATTTT.

The rearrangement joins TRBV12-3 or TRBV12-4 to TRBJ2-2; a weak D match, TRBD2 (7 bases). V was cut by 3 bases and J by 2 bases, with 13 bases left in between. The CDR3 extends over 16 amino acids. CDR3 region: CASSLGEGGNTGELFF. CDR3 in DNA: TGTGCCAGCAGTTTGGGGGAGGGGGGTAACACCGGGGAGCTGTTTTTT.

Only a few counts were recorded for this clonotype. The chain joins TRBV20-1 to TRBJ2-3; D gene unclear. This CDR3 has 14 amino acids. Germline CDR1 DFQATT, CDR2 SNEGSKA (reference sequence). Trimming took off 5 bases at V and 2 bases at J, with 14 bases between the two ends. As DNA, the CDR3 is TGCAGTGCTCGCTCTCAGTCCTCCACAGATACGCAGTATTTT. Translating gives CSARSQSSTDTQYF.

This clonotype occurred a few times. The chain couples TRBV2 to TRBJ1-1, with D maybe TRBD1 (5 bases). The CDR3 has 15 amino acids. The V and J ends lost 6 bases and 2 bases respectively, with 16 bases between them. CDR1 is SNHLY and CDR2 is FYNNEI in the germline V gene. The CDR3 reads CASRYIGVENTEAFF. The CDR3 DNA reads as TGTGCCAGCAGATACATAGGGGTGGAAAACACTGAAGCTTTCTTT.

This clonotype was picked up many times. This rearrangement joins TRBV7-2 to TRBJ2-2, with TRBD2 identical over 9 bases. Germline CDR1 is SGHTA and CDR2 is FQGNSA. V lost 3 bases, J lost 4 bases, and 3 bases stayed unmatched. The CDR3 runs to 15 residues. The CDR3 DNA sequence: TGTGCCAGCAGCTTCGCGGGAGGGGTCACCGGGGAGCTGTTTTTT. Translated, it gives CASSFAGGVTGELFF.

The rearrangement links TRBV9 to TRBJ2-3; either TRBD1 or TRBD2 may fit D (5 bases each). The V end lost 3 bases, the J end lost 6 bases, and 11 bases lay between the germline ends. This CDR3 contains 13 residues. Germline loops: CDR1 SGDLS, CDR2 YYNGEE. The CDR3 sequence: CASSGGETDTQYF. CDR3 DNA sequence: TGTGCCAGCAGCGGAGGGGAGACTGATACGCAGTATTTT.

This clonotype was observed many times. DNA for the CDR3: TGTGCCAGCAGCTTAACGGGACTAGCGGAGTCGAGCTCCTACAATGAGCAGTTCTTC. Its protein product is CASSLTGLAESSSYNEQFF. The V call is TRBV7-2, the J call TRBJ2-1; 11 bases are a match to TRBD2. Unmatched junction bases numbered 9, after V lost 2 bases and J lost 0 bases. CDR1 SGHTA and CDR2 FQGNSA come from the germline V gene. The length of the CDR3 is 19 residues.

The chain carries TRBV24-1 and TRBJ2-1, with 8 bases lining up with TRBD1. The CDR3 has 17 residues. With 4 bases clipped from V and 4 bases from J, the junction kept 11 bases outside the gene matches. The germline V gene has CDR1 KGHDR and CDR2 SFDVKD. The chain's CDR3 is CATSDRRQGKGYNEQFF. The CDR3 bases are TGTGCCACCAGTGACCGACGACAGGGGAAAGGATACAATGAGCAGTTCTTC.

This clonotype was observed many times. V usage is TRBV12-3 or TRBV12-4 and J usage is TRBJ2-6; TRBD1 agrees at 9 bases. The CDR3 sequence is 17 residues long. After removal of 5 bases from V and 3 bases from J, the junction contained 8 bases not matched to a gene. CDR3 in DNA: TGTGCCAGCAGTCCAACAGGGGGCGCGGATGGGGCCAACGTCCTGACTTTC. Amino acid sequence: CASSPTGGADGANVLTF.

This clonotype was seen more than once but under ten times. This chain links TRBV30 with TRBJ2-2; D is unclear. CDR1 is GTSNPN, CDR2 SVGIG, per germline (reference sequence). The CDR3 runs 14 residues. V lost 2 bases, J lost 7 bases, and 14 bases lay in between. The chain's CDR3 is CAWSSGRRIGELFF. Here the CDR3 DNA reads TGTGCCTGGAGTTCCGGTCGGCGGATCGGGGAGCTGTTTTTT. Full variable domain (rest looked up from reference TRBV30 and TRBJ2-2): SQTIHQWPATLVQPVGSPLSLECTVEGTSNPNLYWYRQAAGRGLQLLFYSVGIGQISSEVPQNLSASRPQDRQFILSSKKLLLSDSGFYLCAWSSGRRIGELFFGEGSRLTVL.

The chain is built from TRBV4-2 and TRBJ2-1; TRBD2 aligns across 7 bases. V shed 1 base and J 4 bases; nucleotides not matched to a gene: 10. This CDR3 is 17 amino acids long. The germline V gene has CDR1 LGHNA and CDR2 YNFKEQ. This CDR3 is CASSQGSGGGTYNEQFF. CDR3 bases: TGTGCCAGCAGCCAAGGTTCCGGCGGGGGAACGTACAATGAGCAGTTCTTC.

In its sample, this clonotype was seen a few times. The chain employs TRBV19 and TRBJ2-7; a weak D match, TRBD2 (7 bases). CDR1 is LNHDA and CDR2 is SQIVND in the germline V gene (reference sequence). The germline V and J ends were trimmed by 0 bases and 4 bases, with 13 bases remaining between them. CDR3 size: 15 residues. The CDR3 DNA is TGTGCCAGTAGTATAGATACAGGGAGGGGGTACGAGCAGTACTTC. It codes for CASSIDTGRGYEQYF.

This clonotype was observed a few times. This chain connects TRBV5-1 to TRBJ2-1; D is possibly TRBD2 (5 bases). Germline V gene lookup returns CDR1 SGHRS and CDR2 YFSETQ. Deletions cut 1 base from V and 4 bases from J, with 15 bases between. This CDR3 region has 16 residues. The CDR3, as DNA: TGCGCCAGCAGCTTGTCCCACTCGGGGTCGTACAATGAGCAGTTCTTC. The encoded protein is CASSLSHSGSYNEQFF. The full variable domain, its missing parts supplied by reference TRBV5-1 and TRBJ2-1, is KAGVTQTPRYLIKTRGQQVTLSCSPISGHRSVSWYQQTPGQGLQFLFEYFSETQRNKGNFPGRFSGRQFSNSRSEMNVSTLELGDSALYLCASSLSHSGSYNEQFFGPGTRLTVL.

This clonotype was recorded a few times. The chain combines TRBV20-1 with TRBJ2-7; perhaps TRBD2 as D (7 bases). Per the germline V gene, CDR1 is DFQATT and CDR2 is SNEGSKA (reference sequence). Trimming left V 0 bases short and J 1 base short, with 13 bases between. This CDR3 region has 15 residues. The CDR3 DNA sequence: TGCAGTGCTAGAGATCCCGGGGGGCGTTCCTACGAGCAGTACTTC. Amino acids: CSARDPGGRSYEQYF.

This clonotype was found a few times. This rearrangement joins TRBV11-2 to TRBJ2-4; TRBD1 matches 8 bases. There are 14 residues in the CDR3. Looked up from germline, CDR1 is SGHAT and CDR2 is FQNNGV. J was trimmed by 8 bases and V by 1 base; bases with no gene match: 4. The CDR3: CASSLAPTGDIQYF. CDR3 in DNA: TGTGCCAGCAGCTTAGCCCCGACAGGGGACATTCAGTACTTC.

In its sample, this clonotype was seen a few times. The J gene is TRBJ2-7, the V gene TRBV6-5; the match to TRBD1 covers 8 bases. Germline-derived CDR1 and CDR2 are MNHEY and SVGAGI. This CDR3 contains 15 residues. The trim removed 2 bases at V and 7 bases at J, leaving 10 bases unmatched. CDR3 in amino acids: CASSYTRNRGNEQYF. CDR3 sequence (DNA): TGTGCCAGCAGTTACACCCGGAACAGGGGGAATGAGCAGTACTTC.

The V and J genes are TRBV7-6 and TRBJ2-3, with TRBD2 matching 9 bases. Germline loops: CDR1 SGHVS, CDR2 FNYEAQ. J was trimmed by 0 bases and V by 3 bases; bases with no gene match: 16. This CDR3 contains 20 residues. The DNA for the CDR3 is TGTGCCAGCAGCTTCCAGGGCACCGGGACTAGCTTCCCTAGCACAGATACGCAGTATTTT. Amino acid sequence: CASSFQGTGTSFPSTDTQYF.

This chain links TRBV29-1 with TRBJ2-3; no clear D. In germline, CDR1 is SQVTM, CDR2 ANQGSEA. The ends were cut back, 1 base at V and 2 bases at J, with 4 bases in the middle. The CDR3 covers 12 residues. Here the CDR3 DNA reads TGCAGCGTTGAAGGTTTCACAGATACGCAGTATTTT. It is translated as CSVEGFTDTQYF.

The J gene is TRBJ1-5, the V gene TRBV19; weak D call: TRBD1 (5 bases). Per germline, CDR1 LNHDA and CDR2 SQIVND (reference sequence). V was shortened by 6 bases and J by 2 bases, with 14 bases between the two germline ends. The CDR3 length is 15 residues. The CDR3 nucleotides read TGTGCCAGTAGATCGGGGGGTCGCGGCAATCAGCCCCAGCATTTT. Translating it yields CASRSGGRGNQPQHF. Filled out from reference TRBV19 and TRBJ1-5, the complete variable domain reads DGGITQSPKYLFRKEGQNVTLSCEQNLNHDAMYWYRQDPGQGLRLIYYSQIVNDFQKGDIAEGYSVSREKKESFPLTVTSAQKNPTAFYLCASRSGGRGNQPQHFGDGTRLSIL.

This clonotype was observed a handful of times. The chain links TRBV12-3 or TRBV12-4 to TRBJ1-5; 7 nucleotides line up with TRBD1. The V and J ends lost 5 bases and 5 bases, in that order; junction bases with no gene match: 3. CDR3 size: 13 residues. The chain's CDR3 is CASSRTGHQPQHF. The CDR3, as DNA: TGTGCCAGCAGTAGGACAGGACATCAGCCCCAGCATTTT.

The V gene is TRBV11-2, the J gene TRBJ2-3, with D possibly matching TRBD2 (6 bases). V was pared by 3 bases and J by 4 bases, with 8 bases between. Germline-derived CDR1 and CDR2 are SGHAT and FQNNGV. CDR3 length: 13 amino acids. The CDR3 DNA sequence: TGTGCCAGCAGCTTCACGGGGGCAGATACGCAGTATTTT. Translating it yields CASSFTGADTQYF.

The chain employs TRBV2 and TRBJ2-7, with 9 nucleotides matching TRBD1. Germline V gives CDR1 SNHLY, CDR2 FYNNEI. The CDR3 consists of 13 residues. J lost 1 base, V lost 10 bases, and 5 bases had no gene match. The CDR3 bases are TGTGCCATCGCACAGGGGGCTTCCTACGAGCAGTACTTC. Protein product: CAIAQGASYEQYF.

This chain uses TRBV21-1 with TRBJ2-7; TRBD1, the table's D call, lacks a check against the DNA. TRBV21-1 is tagged as a pseudogene. This CDR3 comprises 15 residues. The CDR3 DNA is TGTGCCAGCAGCGCAACCGGGACAGGGGGCTACGAGCAGTACTTC. Translation: CASSATGTGGYEQYF.

The CDR3 bases are TGTGCCAGCATCCCCCGGACTAGCGGGAGTAACGGTGAGCAGTTCTTC. It is translated as CASIPRTSGSNGEQFF. The rearrangement links TRBV9 to TRBJ2-1, with 13 nucleotides matching TRBD2. The V gene's germline CDR1 is SGDLS and CDR2 YYNGEE. V lost 6 bases to trimming and J lost 9 bases; unmatched junction nucleotides: 12. The CDR3 has 16 residues.